This is a list of T cell receptor beta chains from one sample in a study of T-cell reconstitution after alpha-beta-depleted transplantation in children. One entry per CDR3 protein results from TCRdb running MiXCR on the PCR reads. The sample records about 980,000 distinct CDR3 sequences, about 29% being singletons. Source: PBMCs, mostly from graft donor cells, taken 360 days after TCRalphabeta/CD19-depleted stem cell transplant. The receptors derive from a boy younger than two who had a stem cell transplant for SCID, so the T cells may come from the graft donor. Each CDR3 is given with its conserved first and last residue. The order of the fields is V gene, clone size, J gene, D gene, CDR3 protein, CDR3 DNA. D genes are given only for firm matches. A row's size may be missing; if present it is once, few, many or a size class.

TRBV29-1	few	TRBJ1-3	TRBD1	CSAVQQGTILGNTIYF	TGCAGCGCCGTGCAACAGGGGACTATATTAGGAAACACCATATATTTT
TRBV19	few	TRBJ1-1	-	CASSVGHASSAFF	TGTGCCAGTAGTGTTGGTCACGCATCGTCAGCTTTCTTT
TRBV6-6	few	TRBJ2-1	TRBD1	CASSYPDRREQFF	TGTGCCAGCAGTTACCCGGACAGGAGAGAGCAGTTCTTC
TRBV12-3/TRBV12-4	-	TRBJ1-1	-	CASRWPGANTEAFF	TGTGCCAGCAGGTGGCCCGGGGCGAACACTGAAGCTTTCTTT
TRBV20-1	many	TRBJ2-5	TRBD2	CSATLAGRETQYF	TGCAGTGCTACCCTAGCGGGGCGGGAGACCCAGTACTTC
TRBV5-1	-	TRBJ2-2	-	CASSTWIDTGELFF	TGCGCCAGCAGCACTTGGATTGACACCGGGGAGCTGTTTTTT
TRBV12-3/TRBV12-4	many	TRBJ2-3	-	CASSPGPDTQYF	TGTGCCAGCAGTCCAGGGCCAGATACGCAGTATTTT
TRBV12-3/TRBV12-4	-	TRBJ2-6	TRBD1	CASSKNRGPNSGANVLTF	TGTGCCAGCAGCAAAAACAGGGGGCCTAACTCTGGGGCCAACGTCCTGACTTTC
TRBV25-1	-	TRBJ1-4	TRBD1	CASSAGGVWEKLFF	TGTGCCAGCAGCGCAGGGGGCGTATGGGAAAAACTGTTTTTT
TRBV6-5	-	TRBJ2-7	TRBD1	CASSYGQGVTSYEQYF	TGTGCCAGCAGTTACGGACAGGGCGTAACCTCCTACGAGCAGTACTTC
TRBV18	few	TRBJ2-7	-	CASSPAGTPYEQYF	TGTGCCAGCTCACCAGCCGGGACCCCCTACGAGCAGTACTTC
TRBV10-3	few	TRBJ2-2	-	CAAVESGELFF	TGTGCCGCCGTTGAGTCCGGGGAGCTGTTTTTT
TRBV7-8	-	TRBJ1-1	-	CASSYRVFF	TGTGCCAGCAGCTATAGGGTATTCTTT
TRBV7-6	-	TRBJ1-1	-	CASSNRLRQKNTEAFF	TGTGCCAGCAGCAATAGACTGCGCCAGAAGAACACTGAAGCTTTCTTT
TRBV20-1	few	TRBJ1-4	-	CSAKGNEKLFF	TGCAGTGCTAAGGGAAATGAAAAACTGTTTTTT
TRBV27	-	TRBJ2-7	-	CASKNSERTGRYEQYF	TGTGCCAGCAAGAACTCCGAACGGACCGGACGCTACGAGCAGTACTTC
TRBV4-2	-	TRBJ2-1	-	CASSQASDEQFF	TGTGCCAGCAGCCAAGCCAGCGATGAGCAGTTCTTC
TRBV20-1	-	TRBJ1-2	TRBD1	CSARIGQALSGYTF	TGCAGTGCTAGGATCGGACAGGCCCTATCTGGCTACACCTTC
TRBV5-1	few	TRBJ2-1	TRBD1	CASSLGTGIWGDEQFF	TGCGCCAGCAGCTTGGGGACAGGAATATGGGGCGATGAGCAGTTCTTC
TRBV12-3/TRBV12-4	-	TRBJ1-1	-	CASSPSLGTVAFF	TGTGCCAGCAGTCCATCCCTTGGAACTGTGGCTTTCTTT
TRBV5-6	few	TRBJ2-7	-	CASSPGWGAYEQYF	TGTGCCAGCAGCCCGGGCTGGGGGGCGTACGAGCAGTACTTC
TRBV4-1	-	TRBJ2-1	-	CASSQGRGQVYNEQFF	TGCGCCAGCAGCCAAGGGAGGGGGCAGGTATACAATGAGCAGTTCTTC
TRBV20-1	-	TRBJ2-7	-	CSASRRTVFDEQYF	TGCAGTGCTAGTCGCAGGACAGTATTTGACGAGCAGTACTTC
TRBV4-2	few	TRBJ1-3	-	CASSSQPGLLSGNTIYF	TGTGCCAGCAGCTCACAGCCGGGACTCCTCTCTGGAAACACCATATATTTT
TRBV20-1	-	TRBJ2-7	-	CSARLDWPSYEQYF	TGCAGTGCTAGGTTGGACTGGCCCTCCTACGAGCAGTACTTC
TRBV4-2	-	TRBJ1-1	-	CASSQASQGKTRAFF	TGTGCCAGCAGCCAAGCGAGTCAGGGTAAGACGAGGGCTTTCTTT
TRBV5-1	few	TRBJ2-3	-	CASSFGAGGDTQYF	TGCGCCAGCAGCTTCGGGGCCGGGGGAGATACGCAGTATTTT
TRBV12-3/TRBV12-4	-	TRBJ1-1	-	CASRREGLNTEAFF	TGTGCCAGCCGAAGGGAGGGGTTGAACACTGAAGCTTTCTTT
TRBV20-1	few	TRBJ2-5	TRBD1	CSASTGRRETQYF	TGCAGTGCGTCGACAGGGCGAAGGGAGACCCAGTACTTC
TRBV12-3/TRBV12-4	-	TRBJ1-5	-	CASSPGTVYSNQPQHF	TGTGCCAGCAGCCCCGGGACGGTGTATAGCAATCAGCCCCAGCATTTT
TRBV12-3/TRBV12-4	-	TRBJ2-1	TRBD2	CASSGTSGPSYNEQFF	TGTGCCAGCAGTGGAACTAGCGGACCCTCCTACAATGAGCAGTTCTTC
TRBV20-1	-	TRBJ2-5	TRBD1	CSARELGQQETQYF	TGCAGTGCTAGAGAATTGGGACAGCAAGAGACCCAGTACTTC
TRBV5-1	once	TRBJ2-7	-	CASSFASVYEQYF	TGCGCCAGCAGCTTTGCCTCGGTCTACGAGCAGTACTTC
TRBV6-5	-	TRBJ1-1	-	CASSYFPEVNTEAFF	TGTGCCAGCAGTTACTTTCCGGAGGTGAACACTGAAGCTTTCTTT
TRBV11-2	few	TRBJ2-7	-	CASSLDQALQYF	TGTGCCAGCAGCTTAGATCAGGCACTACAGTACTTC